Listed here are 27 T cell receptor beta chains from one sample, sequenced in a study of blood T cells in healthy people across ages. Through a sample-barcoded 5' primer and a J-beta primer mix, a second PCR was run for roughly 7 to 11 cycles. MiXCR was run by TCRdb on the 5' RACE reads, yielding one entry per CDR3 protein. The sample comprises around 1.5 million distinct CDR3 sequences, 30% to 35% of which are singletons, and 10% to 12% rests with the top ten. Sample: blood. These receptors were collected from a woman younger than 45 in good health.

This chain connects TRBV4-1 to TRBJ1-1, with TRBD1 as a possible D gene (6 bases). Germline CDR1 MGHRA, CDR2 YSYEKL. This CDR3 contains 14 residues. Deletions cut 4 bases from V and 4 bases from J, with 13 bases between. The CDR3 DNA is TGCGCCAGCAGCCTCGGACAGTTAGGCACTGAAGCTTTCTTT. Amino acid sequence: CASSLGQLGTEAFF.

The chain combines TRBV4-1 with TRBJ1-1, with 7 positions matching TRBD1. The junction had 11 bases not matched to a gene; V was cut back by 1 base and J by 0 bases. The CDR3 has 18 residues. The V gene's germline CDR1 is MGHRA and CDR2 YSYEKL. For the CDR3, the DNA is TGCGCCAGCAGCCAAGTGGGTTACAGGGGAGGTATGAACACTGAAGCTTTCTTT. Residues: CASSQVGYRGGMNTEAFF.

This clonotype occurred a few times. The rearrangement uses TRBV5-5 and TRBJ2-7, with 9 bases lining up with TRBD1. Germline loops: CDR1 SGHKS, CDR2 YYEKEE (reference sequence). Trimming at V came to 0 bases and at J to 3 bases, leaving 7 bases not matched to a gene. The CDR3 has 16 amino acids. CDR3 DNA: TGTGCCAGCAGCTTGGGAATTGGGACAGGGAGCTACGAGCAGTACTTC. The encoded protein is CASSLGIGTGSYEQYF.

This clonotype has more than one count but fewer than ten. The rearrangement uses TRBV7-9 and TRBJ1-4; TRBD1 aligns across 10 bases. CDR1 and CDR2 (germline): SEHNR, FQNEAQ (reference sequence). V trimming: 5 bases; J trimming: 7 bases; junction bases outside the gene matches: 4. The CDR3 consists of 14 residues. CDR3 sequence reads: CASSHDRGPEKLFF. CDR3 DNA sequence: TGTGCCAGCAGCCACGACAGGGGGCCTGAAAAACTGTTTTTT.

CDR3 loop: CASSYQEGYGYTF. DNA of the CDR3: TGTGCCAGCAGTTATCAGGAGGGCTATGGCTACACCTTC. The V gene is TRBV28, the J gene TRBJ1-2; no clear D. The V gene lost 4 bases and the J gene lost 4 bases, with 10 bases spanning the gap. This CDR3 region has 13 residues. Germline-derived CDR1 and CDR2 are MDHEN and SYDVKM.

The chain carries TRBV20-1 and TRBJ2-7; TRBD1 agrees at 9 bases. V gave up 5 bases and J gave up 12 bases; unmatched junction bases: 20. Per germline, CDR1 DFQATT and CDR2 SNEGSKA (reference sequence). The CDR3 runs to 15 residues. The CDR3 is CSAPRLTGGRETRYF. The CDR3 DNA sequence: TGCAGTGCTCCTCGGTTAACAGGGGGCCGGGAGACCCGGTACTTC.

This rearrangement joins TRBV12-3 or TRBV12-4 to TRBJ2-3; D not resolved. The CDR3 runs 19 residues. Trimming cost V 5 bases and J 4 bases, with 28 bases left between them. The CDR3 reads CASSPLTFEAKLYADTQYF. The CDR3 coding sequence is TGTGCCAGCAGTCCCCTGACGTTTGAGGCAAAGCTATACGCAGATACGCAGTATTTT.

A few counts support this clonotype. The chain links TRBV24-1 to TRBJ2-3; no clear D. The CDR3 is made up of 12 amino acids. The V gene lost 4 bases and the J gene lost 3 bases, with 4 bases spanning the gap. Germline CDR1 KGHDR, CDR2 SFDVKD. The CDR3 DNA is TGTGCCACCAGTGAAGTTACAGATACGCAGTATTTT. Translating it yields CATSEVTDTQYF.

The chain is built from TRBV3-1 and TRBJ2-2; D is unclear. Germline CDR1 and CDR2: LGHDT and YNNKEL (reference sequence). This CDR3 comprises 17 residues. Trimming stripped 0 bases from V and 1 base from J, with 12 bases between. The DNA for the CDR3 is TGTGCCAGCAGCCAAGAACTCCAGGCCCGGAACACCGGGGAGCTGTTTTTT. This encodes CASSQELQARNTGELFF.

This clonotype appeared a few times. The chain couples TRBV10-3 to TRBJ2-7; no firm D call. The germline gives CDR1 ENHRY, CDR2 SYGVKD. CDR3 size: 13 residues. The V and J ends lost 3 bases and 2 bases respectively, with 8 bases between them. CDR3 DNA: TGTGCCATCAGTGACGAAATCACCTACGAGCAGTACTTC. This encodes CAISDEITYEQYF.

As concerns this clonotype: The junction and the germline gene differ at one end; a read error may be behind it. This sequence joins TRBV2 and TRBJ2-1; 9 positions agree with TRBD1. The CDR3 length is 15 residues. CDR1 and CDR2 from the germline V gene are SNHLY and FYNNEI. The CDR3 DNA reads TGTGCCTGCAGTGTTACAGGGGGCAATAACAATGAGCAGTTCTTC. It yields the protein CACSVTGGNNNEQFF.

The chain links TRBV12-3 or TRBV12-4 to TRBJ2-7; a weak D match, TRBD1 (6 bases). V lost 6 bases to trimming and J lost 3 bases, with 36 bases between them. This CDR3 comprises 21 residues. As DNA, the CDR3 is TGTGCCAGCAGCCCTGGACAGCAACCCGCAGGCGGCCGATCAGGCGACTACGAGCAGTACTTC. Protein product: CASSPGQQPAGGRSGDYEQYF.

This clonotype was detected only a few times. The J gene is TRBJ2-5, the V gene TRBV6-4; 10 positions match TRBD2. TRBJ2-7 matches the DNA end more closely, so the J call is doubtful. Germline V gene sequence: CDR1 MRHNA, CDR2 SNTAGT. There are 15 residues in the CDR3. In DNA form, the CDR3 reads TGTGCCAGCAGTGTCTTAGCGGGAGGAGTCCACGAGCAGTACTTC. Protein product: CASSVLAGGVHEQYF.

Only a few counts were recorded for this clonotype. This CDR3 reads CSARGPAGAVGTQYF. CDR3 DNA sequence: TGCAGTGCTAGAGGGCCAGCGGGAGCGGTCGGTACGCAGTATTTT. The V and J genes are TRBV20-1 and TRBJ2-3; TRBD2 aligns across 8 bases. This CDR3 is built from 15 residues. Germline V CDR1 and CDR2: DFQATT, SNEGSKA (reference sequence). J lost 8 bases, V lost 1 base, and 11 bases had no gene match.

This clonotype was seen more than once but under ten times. In DNA form, the CDR3 reads TGCAGTGCTAGCATGATGGCGGCTGAGCAGTTCTTC. The encoded protein is CSASMMAAEQFF. J is TRBJ2-1 and V is TRBV20-1; D unresolved. Trimming took off 3 bases at V and 9 bases at J, with 12 bases between the two ends. In germline, CDR1 is DFQATT, CDR2 SNEGSKA (reference sequence). The CDR3 extends over 12 amino acids.

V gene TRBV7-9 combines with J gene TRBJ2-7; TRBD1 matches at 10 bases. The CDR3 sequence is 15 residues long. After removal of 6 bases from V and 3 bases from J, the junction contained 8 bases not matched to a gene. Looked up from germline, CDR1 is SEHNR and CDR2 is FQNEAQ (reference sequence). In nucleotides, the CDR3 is TGTGCCAGCAGGGGGAGGACAGGGGGTAACTACGAGCAGTACTTC. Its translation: CASRGRTGGNYEQYF.

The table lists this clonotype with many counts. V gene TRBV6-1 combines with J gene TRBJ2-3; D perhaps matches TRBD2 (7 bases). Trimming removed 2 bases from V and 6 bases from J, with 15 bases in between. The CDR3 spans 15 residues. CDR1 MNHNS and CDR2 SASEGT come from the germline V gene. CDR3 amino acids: CASSESAGASDTQYF. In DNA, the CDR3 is TGTGCCAGCAGTGAAAGTGCGGGGGCCTCGGATACGCAGTATTTT.

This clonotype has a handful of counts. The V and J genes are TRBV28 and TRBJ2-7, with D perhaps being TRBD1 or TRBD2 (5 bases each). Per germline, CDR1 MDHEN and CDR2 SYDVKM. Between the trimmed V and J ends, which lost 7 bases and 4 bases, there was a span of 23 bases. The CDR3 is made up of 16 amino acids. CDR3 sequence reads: CASTPPGFGAQYEQYF. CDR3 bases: TGTGCCAGCACCCCCCCGGGGTTCGGGGCGCAGTACGAGCAGTACTTC.

CDR3 coding DNA: TGCAGTGCTTTATGGACAGGGGGGTTCAATCAGCCCCAGCATTTT. Encoded protein: CSALWTGGFNQPQHF. This chain joins TRBV20-1 and TRBJ1-5; TRBD1 aligns across 10 bases. This CDR3 spans 15 amino acids. V lost 5 bases to trimming and J lost 3 bases; unmatched junction nucleotides: 7. Germline loops: CDR1 DFQATT, CDR2 SNEGSKA (reference sequence).

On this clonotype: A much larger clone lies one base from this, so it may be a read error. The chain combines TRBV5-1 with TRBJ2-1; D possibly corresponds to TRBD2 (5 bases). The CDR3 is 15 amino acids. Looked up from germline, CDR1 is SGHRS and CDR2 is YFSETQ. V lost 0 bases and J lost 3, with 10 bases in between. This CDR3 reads CASSLGQDFYNEQFF. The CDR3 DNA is TGCGCCAGCAGCTTGGGTCAGGACTTCTACAATGAGCAGTTCTTC.

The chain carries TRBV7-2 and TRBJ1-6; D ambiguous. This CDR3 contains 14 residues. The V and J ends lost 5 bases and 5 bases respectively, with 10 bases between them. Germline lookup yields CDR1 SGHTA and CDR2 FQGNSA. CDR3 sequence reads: CASSRPRDNSPLHF. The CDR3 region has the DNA TGTGCCAGCAGCCGTCCCCGGGATAATTCACCCCTCCACTTT.

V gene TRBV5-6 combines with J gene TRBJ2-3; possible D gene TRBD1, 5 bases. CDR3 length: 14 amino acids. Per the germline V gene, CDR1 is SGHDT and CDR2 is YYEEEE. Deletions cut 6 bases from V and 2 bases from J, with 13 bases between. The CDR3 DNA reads TGTGCCAGCACCCGACAGCAATTCACAGATACGCAGTATTTT. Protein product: CASTRQQFTDTQYF.

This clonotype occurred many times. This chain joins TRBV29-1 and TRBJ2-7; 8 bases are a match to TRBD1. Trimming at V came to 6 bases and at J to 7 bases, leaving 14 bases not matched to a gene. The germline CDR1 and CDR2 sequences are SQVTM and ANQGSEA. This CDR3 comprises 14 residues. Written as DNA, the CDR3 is TGCAGCGTCGGACAGGGAGCCACCTTGGGAGAGCAGTACTTC. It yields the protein CSVGQGATLGEQYF.

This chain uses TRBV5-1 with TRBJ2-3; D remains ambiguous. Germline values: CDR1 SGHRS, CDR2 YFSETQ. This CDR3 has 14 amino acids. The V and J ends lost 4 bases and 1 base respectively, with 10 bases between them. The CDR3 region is CASSPARRTDTQYF. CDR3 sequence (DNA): TGCGCCAGCAGCCCGGCCCGTCGCACAGATACGCAGTATTTT.

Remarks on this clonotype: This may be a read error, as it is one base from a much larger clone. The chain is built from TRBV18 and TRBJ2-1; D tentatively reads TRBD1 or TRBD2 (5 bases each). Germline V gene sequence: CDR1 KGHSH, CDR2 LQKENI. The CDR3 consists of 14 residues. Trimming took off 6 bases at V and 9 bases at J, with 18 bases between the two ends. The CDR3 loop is CASSLGTAGGEQFF. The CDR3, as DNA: TGTGCCAGCTCCTTAGGCACGGCTGGGGGTGAGCAGTTCTTC.

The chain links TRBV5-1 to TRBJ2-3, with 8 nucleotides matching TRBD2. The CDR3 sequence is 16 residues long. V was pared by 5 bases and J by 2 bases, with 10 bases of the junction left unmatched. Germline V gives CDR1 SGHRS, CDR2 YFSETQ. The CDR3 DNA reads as TGCGCCAGCAGATCCCCGGGGGGGATCTCCACAGATACGCAGTATTTT. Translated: CASRSPGGISTDTQYF.

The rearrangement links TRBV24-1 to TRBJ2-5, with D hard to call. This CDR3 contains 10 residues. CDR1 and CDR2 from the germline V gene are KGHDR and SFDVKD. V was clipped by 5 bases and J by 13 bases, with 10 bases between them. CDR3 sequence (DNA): TGTGCCACCAGTGTATTTAGTAGGTACTTC. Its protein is CATSVFSRYF.